This T cell receptor (beta chain) was identified in a study of PD-1 blockade in classical Hodgkin lymphoma. Study-wide context: The study gave patients nivolumab 3 mg/kg intravenously every 2 weeks. Study observations and caveats: By C4D1, CD4+ diversity increased significantly, especially in complete responders.

CDR1 is SGHRS and CDR2 is YFSETQ in the germline V gene. The V segment lost 7 bases and the J segment 3 bases; nucleotides outside the gene matches: 5. The CDR3 consists of 14 residues. Assay: immunoSEQ multiplex PCR; the TCRdb copy retains only in-frame clones and omits some. The repertoire consists of roughly 56,000 clones, with 70% to 90% occurring once and the leading ten covering roughly 8.7%. Time point noted: cycle 4 day 1 (C4D1), after six to seven weeks of nivolumab. No patient escaped relapse after autologous stem cell transplantation, and brentuximab vedotin exposure varied. Best responses fell into complete response, partial response or progressive disease. As for this clone: Its antigen is undetermined.

V gene TRBV5-1 combines with J gene TRBJ2-3; 10 nucleotides match TRBD1. This sequence was found in a human donor with classical Hodgkin lymphoma. The sequencing used peripheral blood mononuclear cells (PBMCs), collected before the fourth cycle of nivolumab. The CDR3 nucleotides are TGCGCCAGCCTCCGGGGACAGGGGACAGATACGCAGTATTTT. Its protein is CASLRGQGTDTQYF. Variable domain in full (rest from reference TRBV5-1 and TRBJ2-3): KAGVTQTPRYLIKTRGQQVTLSCSPISGHRSVSWYQQTPGQGLQFLFEYFSETQRNKGNFPGRFSGRQFSNSRSEMNVSTLELGDSALYLCASLRGQGTDTQYFGPGTRLTVL.